This T cell receptor beta chain was captured by sequencing in a study of cytomegalovirus exposure and HLA in healthy donors. The CDR3 totals 13 residues. Germline-derived CDR1 and CDR2 are SQVTM and ANQGSEA. The V end was cut by 4 bases, the J end by 1 base, with 5 bases between. The study ran its PCR with 60 Vbeta and 13 Jbeta primers. Sequencing used immunoSEQ multiplex PCR; TCRdb keeps in-frame clones, though not all of them. The table has 150,000 to 250,000 clones, about 82% seen once. The receptor comes from a woman in her fifties or sixties in good health and CMV-seronegative. V and J are TRBV29-1 and TRBJ2-6; D is unclear. What was sequenced was PBMCs. The CDR3 is CSVGASGANVLTF. The CDR3 DNA reads TGCAGCGTTGGGGCATCTGGGGCCAACGTCCTGACTTTC.